These 30 T cell receptor beta chains share one sample of origin, sequenced in a study of follicular helper T cells after annual influenza vaccination. The time point denotes: 2014-2015 season, pre-vaccination. The table came from immunoSEQ multiplex PCR; TCRdb's copy has only in-frame clones and leaves some out. Here the sample spans approximately 15,000 clones, 78% being singletons. Sequences were derived from CXCR5- memory CD4+ T cells sorted from blood, sampled on the day of influenza vaccination. These receptors all come from an adult who received the influenza vaccine.

V and J are TRBV14 and TRBJ1-2; the match to TRBD1 covers 9 bases. The V segment lost 2 bases and the J segment 5 bases; nucleotides outside the gene matches: 6. In germline, CDR1 is SGHDN, CDR2 FVKESK. The CDR3 has 15 residues. DNA for the CDR3: TGTGCCAGCAGCCAACTGGGACAGGGCGAATATGGCTACACCTTC. This gives the protein CASSQLGQGEYGYTF.

This clone was detected only a few times. The chain carries TRBV7-2 and TRBJ2-3; the D is unclear. V lost 2 bases and J lost 2, with 8 bases in between. CDR1 is SGHTA, CDR2 FQGNSA, per germline. CDR3 size: 14 residues. In DNA form, the CDR3 reads TGTGCCAGCAGCTTAAGGTCCACCACAGATACGCAGTATTTT. Translation: CASSLRSTTDTQYF.

This clone has a handful of counts. The chain employs TRBV7-6 and TRBJ2-7, with 10 bases aligning to TRBD1. CDR1 is SGHVS, CDR2 FNYEAQ, per germline. The CDR3 loop spans 15 amino acids. The ends lost 0 bases at V and 5 bases at J; junction bases unmatched: 4. The CDR3: CASSLAPDRGDEQYF. DNA for the CDR3: TGTGCCAGCAGCTTAGCCCCGGACAGGGGGGACGAGCAGTACTTC.

CDR3 nucleotides: TGCGCCAGCAGTCGGACAGGGAACACTGAAGCTTTCTTT. Amino acids: CASSRTGNTEAFF. The chain is built from TRBV4-3 and TRBJ1-1, with 7 bases that match TRBD1. The CDR3 runs 13 residues. V shed 6 bases and J 1 base; nucleotides not matched to a gene: 2. Per germline, CDR1 LGHNA and CDR2 YSLEER.

J is TRBJ2-7 and V is TRBV5-1; 9 positions match TRBD1. The germline V gene has CDR1 SGHRS and CDR2 YFSETQ. Trimming at V came to 4 bases and at J to 3 bases, leaving 11 bases not matched to a gene. The CDR3 extends over 16 amino acids. As DNA, the CDR3 is TGCGCCAGCAGCCCCCGGGACAGGGTGTTGATCTACGAGCAGTACTTC. Translating it yields CASSPRDRVLIYEQYF.

The chain has TRBV6-5 and TRBJ2-1; TRBD1 agrees at 8 bases. CDR1 and CDR2 (germline): MNHEY, SVGAGI. This CDR3 is 14 amino acids long. V gave up 7 bases and J gave up 5 bases; unmatched junction bases: 7. The CDR3 spells CASIPGGRNNEQFF. Here the CDR3 DNA reads TGTGCCAGCATCCCAGGGGGCCGTAACAATGAGCAGTTCTTC.

The chain joins TRBV5-1 to TRBJ2-5; D is undetermined. The V end was cut by 4 bases, the J end by 3 bases, with 7 bases between. The germline V gene encodes CDR1 SGHRS and CDR2 YFSETQ. CDR3 length: 12 amino acids. CDR3: CASSLGEETQYF. The CDR3 region has the DNA TGCGCCAGCAGCCTGGGTGAAGAGACCCAGTACTTC.

The chain has TRBV5-1 and TRBJ1-6; no clear D. Germline loops: CDR1 SGHRS, CDR2 YFSETQ. The CDR3 is 16 amino acids. Trimming removed 0 bases from V and 6 bases from J, with 13 bases in between. DNA of the CDR3: TGCGCCAGCAGCTTGGAACCTGGTAGTGGTAATTCACCCCTCCACTTT. Its translation: CASSLEPGSGNSPLHF.

The chain employs TRBV19 and TRBJ2-1; the match to TRBD2 covers 7 bases. With V trimmed by 8 bases and J by 5 bases, 6 bases remained unmatched. CDR1 LNHDA and CDR2 SQIVND come from the germline V gene (reference sequence). The CDR3 spans 13 residues. As DNA, the CDR3 is TGTGCCAGTGGCATGGGAGGGAACAATGAGCAGTTCTTC. Protein: CASGMGGNNEQFF.

The CDR3 reads CASQVQFHRYTF. The CDR3, as DNA: TGTGCCAGTCAGGTACAGTTCCATCGCTACACCTTC. The chain joins TRBV10-3 to TRBJ1-2; no clear D. V was trimmed by 10 bases and J by 9 bases, leaving 18 bases between them. Germline V gene lookup returns CDR1 ENHRY and CDR2 SYGVKD. The CDR3 runs 12 residues.

The chain combines TRBV2 with TRBJ2-7; D gene unclear. Trimming shortened V by 2 bases and J by 4 bases, and 3 bases separated the two germline ends. This CDR3 is 11 amino acids long. Germline-derived CDR1 and CDR2 are SNHLY and FYNNEI. Here the CDR3 reads CASSERYEQYF. CDR3 DNA: TGTGCCAGCAGTGAAAGGTACGAGCAGTACTTC.

Worth noting for this clone: One junction end disagrees with the germline gene, perhaps due to a read error. J is TRBJ2-1 and V is TRBV5-6, with D possibly being TRBD1 (6 bases). Per the germline V gene, CDR1 is SGHDT and CDR2 is YYEEEE. The CDR3 is 16 amino acids. In nucleotides, the CDR3 is TGTGCCAGCAGCCTCTGGCCGGGACACACCTATAATGAGCAGTTCTTC. This gives the protein CASSLWPGHTYNEQFF.

The chain recombines TRBV6-5 with TRBJ2-1; a weak D match, TRBD2 (7 bases). Trimming stripped 10 bases from V and 7 bases from J, with 20 bases between. Looked up from germline, CDR1 is MNHEY and CDR2 is SVGAGI. The CDR3 consists of 14 residues. CDR3 nucleotides: TGTGCCACCCAAAGGGGGGGGCTAGGGAATGAGCAGTTCTTC. Amino acids: CATQRGGLGNEQFF.

The genes are TRBV18 and TRBJ1-2; D call uncertain. This CDR3 has 14 residues. Trimming shortened V by 5 bases and J by 0 bases, and 10 bases separated the two germline ends. Germline V gene sequence: CDR1 KGHSH, CDR2 LQKENI. CDR3 DNA: TGTGCCAGCTCAGCGCAGGTAGCTAACTATGGCTACACCTTC. It encodes CASSAQVANYGYTF.

This chain joins TRBV2 and TRBJ1-5; D is ambiguous. Germline V gene data show CDR1 as SNHLY and CDR2 as FYNNEI. The CDR3 extends over 11 amino acids. The V end lost 8 bases, the J end lost 5 bases, and 7 bases lay between the germline ends. The CDR3 nucleotides are TGTGCCAGCGGGCGCTATCAGCCCCAGCATTTT. Translating gives CASGRYQPQHF.

This chain links TRBV14 with TRBJ1-4, with unresolved D. The CDR3 runs 13 residues. Trimming cost V 1 base and J 5 bases, with 5 bases left between them. Germline V lookup: CDR1 SGHDN, CDR2 FVKESK. CDR3 DNA sequence: TGTGCCAGCAGCCAAGCCCCAAATGAAAAACTGTTTTTT. Translation gives CASSQAPNEKLFF. Full variable domain (missing parts from reference TRBV14 and TRBJ1-4): EAGVTQFPSHSVIEKGQTVTLRCDPISGHDNLYWYRRVMGKEIKFLLHFVKESKQDESGMPNNRFLAERTGGTYSTLKVQPAELEDSGVYFCASSQAPNEKLFFGSGTQLSVL.

This chain uses TRBV19 with TRBJ2-7; TRBD1 is a possible D gene (6 bases). V was shortened by 9 bases and J by 2 bases, with 14 bases between the two germline ends. Per the germline V gene, CDR1 is LNHDA and CDR2 is SQIVND (reference sequence). CDR3 size: 13 residues. CDR3 DNA: TGTGCCAGCTCCTTGGACAGAACCTACGAGCAGTACTTC. Amino acid sequence: CASSLDRTYEQYF.

The chain has TRBV2 and TRBJ1-1; D is possibly TRBD1 (6 bases). This CDR3 spans 14 amino acids. The V end was cut by 3 bases, the J end by 0 bases, with 8 bases between. Germline values: CDR1 SNHLY, CDR2 FYNNEI. The CDR3 is CASSDPGVNTEAFF. The CDR3 DNA sequence: TGTGCCAGCAGTGATCCAGGGGTGAACACTGAAGCTTTCTTT.

This clone was seen a single time. The CDR3 sequence is CAISGQGFNAEAFF. The CDR3 DNA follows: TGTGCCATCAGTGGACAGGGCTTCAACGCTGAAGCTTTCTTT. This chain uses TRBV10-3 with TRBJ1-1; 7 nucleotides match TRBD1. CDR3 length: 14 residues. Germline V CDR1 and CDR2: ENHRY, SYGVKD. J gave up 6 bases and V 4 bases, and 8 bases lay outside the gene matches.

This chain connects TRBV4-2 to TRBJ2-1; either TRBD1 or TRBD2 may supply D (6 bases each). The germline gives CDR1 LGHNA, CDR2 YNFKEQ. The CDR3 contains 16 residues. Trimming pared 1 base from V and 8 bases from J, leaving 18 bases between. DNA for the CDR3: TGTGCCAGCAGCCAAGCCCCAGGGGAGGTTACGTATGAGCAGTTCTTC. Residues: CASSQAPGEVTYEQFF.

The gene calls are TRBV10-3 and TRBJ2-7; D is tentatively TRBD1 or TRBD2 (5 bases each). The V gene lost 6 bases and the J gene lost 6 bases, with 15 bases spanning the gap. The germline V gene has CDR1 ENHRY and CDR2 SYGVKD. The CDR3 sequence is 13 residues long. CDR3 residues: CAIRAGTPAEQYF. CDR3 DNA: TGTGCCATCAGGGCCGGGACCCCTGCCGAGCAGTACTTC.

The chain uses TRBV25-1 and TRBJ2-3; D possibly corresponds to TRBD2 (7 bases). Germline values: CDR1 MGHDK, CDR2 SYGVNS. This CDR3 contains 13 residues. V was clipped by 8 bases and J by 8 bases, with 17 bases between them. CDR3 nucleotides: TGTGCCAGCGGGAATTTGAGGGGGGGTACGCAGTATTTT. Translated: CASGNLRGGTQYF.

The chain uses TRBV5-5 and TRBJ1-1; 8 nucleotides align to TRBD1. Per germline, CDR1 SGHKS and CDR2 YYEKEE (reference sequence). The CDR3 has 16 residues. Trimming cost V 3 bases and J 0 bases; bases outside gene matches: 7. In DNA, the CDR3 is TGTGCCAGCAGCTCACACCGACAGGGGATGAACACTGAAGCTTTCTTT. It specifies CASSSHRQGMNTEAFF. Full variable domain (rest looked up from reference TRBV5-5 and TRBJ1-1): DAGVTQSPTHLIKTRGQQVTLRCSPISGHKSVSWYQQVLGQGPQFIFQYYEKEERGRGNFPDRFSARQFPNYSSELNVNALLLGDSALYLCASSSHRQGMNTEAFFGQGTRLTVV.

V is TRBV7-8 and J is TRBJ1-2; D not resolved. The CDR3 is 15 amino acids. The ends were cut back, 5 bases at V and 0 bases at J, with 13 bases in the middle. Germline-derived CDR1 and CDR2 are SGHVS and FQNEAQ. CDR3 sequence: CASSPRTVSNYGYTF. The CDR3 nucleotides are TGTGCCAGCAGCCCGCGGACCGTTTCTAACTATGGCTACACCTTC.

The V call is TRBV18, the J call TRBJ2-1; 11 bases map to TRBD2. Trimming took 3 bases from V and 5 from J; bases not matched to a gene: 6. CDR1 is KGHSH and CDR2 is LQKENI in the germline V gene. This CDR3 has 16 residues. CDR3 sequence: CASSPMTSGANNEQFF. The CDR3 bases are TGTGCCAGCTCACCGATGACTAGCGGGGCCAACAATGAGCAGTTCTTC.

This clone was counted only a few times. The chain couples TRBV7-2 to TRBJ2-7, with 13 bases fitting TRBD2. CDR3 length equals 17 residues. V was pared by 6 bases and J by 3 bases, with 11 bases of the junction left unmatched. Germline CDR1 is SGHTA and CDR2 is FQGNSA. The CDR3 nucleotides read TGTGCCAGCAGTACTTACCACCGGACTAGCGGGGGCTACGAGCAGTACTTC. This gives the protein CASSTYHRTSGGYEQYF. Full variable domain (outside the CDR3, taken from reference TRBV7-2 and TRBJ2-7): GAGVSQSPSNKVTEKGKDVELRCDPISGHTALYWYRQSLGQGLEFLIYFQGNSAPDKSGLPSDRFSAERTGGSVSTLTIQRTQQEDSAVYLCASSTYHRTSGGYEQYFGPGTRLTVT.

The rearrangement links TRBV2 to TRBJ1-2; perhaps TRBD1 as D (5 bases). The CDR3 runs 14 residues. Germline CDR1 and CDR2: SNHLY and FYNNEI. Trimming removed 10 bases from V and 5 bases from J, with 20 bases in between. CDR3 in DNA: TGTGCCATAGGAGGGGTAACAGTCCTTTATGGCTACACCTTC. Amino acids: CAIGGVTVLYGYTF. Full variable domain (outside the CDR3, taken from reference TRBV2 and TRBJ1-2): EPEVTQTPSHQVTQMGQEVILRCVPISNHLYFYWYRQILGQKVEFLVSFYNNEISEKSEIFDDQFSVERPDGSNFTLKIRSTKLEDSAMYFCAIGGVTVLYGYTFGSGTRLTVV.

This clone was counted between two and nine times. The chain carries TRBV6-5 and TRBJ1-5; possibly TRBD1 for D (6 bases). With 4 bases removed from V and 3 bases from J, the gap between germline ends came to 7 bases. Germline values: CDR1 MNHEY, CDR2 SVGAGI. CDR3 size: 13 residues. CDR3 DNA sequence: TGTGCCAGCAGTTGGACAGTCAATCAGCCCCAGCATTTT. This codes for CASSWTVNQPQHF.

This clone turned up a few times. The chain combines TRBV5-1 with TRBJ1-2, with D maybe TRBD1 (6 bases). The V end lost 0 bases, the J end lost 4 bases, and 13 bases lay between the germline ends. Germline V lookup: CDR1 SGHRS, CDR2 YFSETQ. The length of the CDR3 is 15 residues. For the CDR3, the DNA is TGCGCCAGCAGCTTGGGTGGGGGCTCCATCTATGGCTACACCTTC. It specifies CASSLGGGSIYGYTF.

This clone has more than one count but fewer than ten. One end of the junction varies from germline; a read error may be responsible. This chain links TRBV7-9 with TRBJ1-2; TRBD1 is a possible D gene (6 bases). CDR1 is SEHNR and CDR2 is FQNEAQ in the germline V gene (reference sequence). CDR3 length: 10 residues. CDR3 bases: TGTGCCAGCAGCGCCAACAGGGTCCCCTTC. Residues: CASSANRVPF.